The clone carrying this T cell receptor beta chain was observed at least ten times. The CDR3 loop spans 13 amino acids. The germline V and J ends were trimmed by 6 bases and 4 bases, with 11 bases remaining between them. MiXCR, run by TCRdb on the RT-PCR reads, gives a single entry per CDR3 protein. The data hold 550,000 to 750,000 distinct CDR3 sequences, with 12% to 15% observed a single time. The V gene is TRBV12-3 or TRBV12-4, the J gene TRBJ2-3; D possibly corresponds to TRBD2 (7 bases). The receptor was derived from a female donor in good health, serving as a healthy control. Specimen: memory CD4+ T cells from blood. The CDR3 nucleotides read TGTGCCAGCAGAGGCGGGGGCGCAGATACGCAGTATTTT. As protein: CASRGGGADTQYF.